This TCR beta chain was captured in a study of T cells in Graves' hyperthyroidism and ophthalmopathy (dated 2019 in TCRdb). As for the study more broadly: Peripheral blood was collected at initial diagnosis, before any treatment. TCR V-J signatures able to tell the groups apart were searched for in a discovery cohort of 100 patients, of whom about 40 had Graves' ophthalmopathy and around 57 had stable Graves' hyperthyroidism. An independent validation cohort of 18 to 20 hyperthyroidism patients and more than 15 patients who later progressed to ophthalmopathy tested prospective prediction of ophthalmopathy. The roughly 90 discovery patients were divided at random into training and test sets in a 7:3 ratio. Thyroid tissue and blood T-cell repertoires from six Graves' hyperthyroidism patients were also compared in the study. Following sampling, methimazole starting at 30 mg daily was given to hyperthyroidism patients, and high-dose intravenous methylprednisolone was given to ophthalmopathy patients. TCR Vbeta CDR3 sequencing of approximately 140 peripheral blood samples (more than 40 ophthalmopathy, about 75 hyperthyroidism and 17 progressor patients) is reported in the paper. What the study reported, not specific to this receptor: No statistical method was used to fix the sample size in advance, and group allocation was not hidden from the investigators. Most expanded thyroid clonotypes (frequency above 0.001) were also found in blood, which suggests that blood repertoires may mirror thyroid immune responses. A model built on a 13 V-J signature distinguished ophthalmopathy from stable hyperthyroidism, reaching 85% to 90% sensitivity and 81% to 83% specificity in cross-validation and 80%/75% in testing. In validation, the model predicted progression to ophthalmopathy with around 71% sensitivity and less than 80% specificity, a median of 6.5 months before onset.

Stable Graves' hyperthyroidism was defined as the absence of progression to ophthalmopathy over 18 months of follow-up. Hyperthyroidism patients were newly diagnosed, with disease duration under 2 months, and aged 18 to 65 years. Any patient with an uncontrolled infection, another autoimmune disease, pregnancy or lactation was excluded. Diagnoses relied on clinical symptoms, serum thyroxine and TRAb, thyroid ultrasound and orbital computed tomography. PBMCs were isolated from roughly 10 ml of fresh peripheral blood by Ficoll-Paque density gradient centrifugation. Total RNA was extracted using Trizol reagent, and RNA quality was assessed on an Agilent 2100 Bioanalyzer. This clonotype was seen a handful of times. No antigen is known for it. Base qualities are not provided; no much larger clone lies one nucleotide away. The CDR1 and CDR2 encoded by the germline V gene are SGHAT and FQNNGV. V is reduced by 5 bases and J by 0 bases, leaving a spacing of 7 bases between them. Including the terminal cysteine and phenylalanine, the CDR3 comprises 13 residues. Only CDR3 DNA remains: 39 bases, in frame from the first base.

The TCR beta CDR3 regions were amplified from the RNA transcripts. For the first round of RT-PCR on the TCR CDR3, the HTBI primer set was used together with the Qiagen OneStep RT-PCR kit. The libraries were constructed in a second round of multiplex PCR and then size-selected and purified. The libraries were sequenced on an Illumina HiSeq2000 using paired-end 100 bp reads. Per the authors' processing: Raw data were processed with SOAPnuke, discarding reads with adapters, uncalled bases, mean Phred below 15, or no exact constant-primer or identifier match. COPE v1.2.5 was used to merge the high-quality paired reads, and each unique nucleotide sequence was defined as a clonotype. MiTCR v1.1 was used to align clonotypes to the IMGT TRBV, TRBD and TRBJ reference segments. The analysis included only V-J combinations with a frequency above 0.0001, which together covered more than 98% of the repertoires. The TCS score was defined as F50 (clonal expansion) divided by E x V (chaos), with BLOSUM62-based TCRdist calculated between CDR3 peptides within each V-J. Welch's t-statistics and random forest reduced roughly 500 V-J features to under 15, which were used in a naive Bayes classifier (R e1071). TCRdb reprocessed the public reads (quality trimming at Q25 with fastp, clone calling with MiXCR) and kept in-frame beta chains. Rows are combined by CDR3 protein, so each entry shows the most common genes and DNA. TCRdb assigned the V and J calls; the authors' analysis was not used. This sample is represented by about 400,000 distinct CDR3 sequences; more than 20% of them were singletons. The ten largest clonotypes hold over 70% of the sample.

Sequencing was performed on blood. This chain is built from TRBV11-2 and TRBJ1-2, with no D gene named confidently. This TCR derives from a man in his fifties with Graves' hyperthyroidism. Here is the DNA: TGTGCCAGCAGCCGGACTTCTAACTATGGCTACACCTTC. This gives the protein CASSRTSNYGYTF. The full variable domain, with segments outside the CDR3 supplied by the reference TRBV11-2 and TRBJ1-2 proteins, appears as EAGVAQSPRYKIIEKRQSVAFWCNPISGHATLYWYQQILGQGPKLLIQFQNNGVVDDSQLPKDRFSAERLKGVDSTLKIQPAKLEDSAVYLCASSRTSNYGYTFGSGTRLTVV.